The entry below describes one T cell receptor (beta chain). The data stem from a study of shared clonotypes between healthy human individuals. Study at large: Donors consisted of a couple of women and three men between 18 and 49. A donor's plate count was three for CD4 naive and three for CD4 memory; CD8 naive had two and CD8 memory one.

Genomic DNA per cell subset filled all wells of several immunoSEQ plates. As processed by the authors: In the immunoSEQ data, sequences were junction-only and lacked quality scores, so filtering differed. The data were produced by immunoSEQ multiplex PCR, yet TCRdb's version contains in-frame clones alone and is incomplete. That table gives V, J and clone size, and the DNA gave D and trimming. The sample holds about 2 million clones, over 85% seen once. The naive CD8 fraction comprised CD45RO-negative cells positively selected for CCR7 and excluded terminally differentiated effector memory CD45RA+ cells. Germline V CDR1 and CDR2: MRHNA, SNTAGT. J was trimmed by 4 bases and V by 10 bases; bases with no gene match: 16. This CDR3 is built from 16 residues.

The V call is TRBV6-4, the J call TRBJ2-3; 8 bases align to TRBD2. The sequence was collected from a man aged 18 to 35 in good health. The source material was naive CD8+ T cells sorted from blood. CDR3 loop: CATSGTRGLLSDTQYF. In nucleotides, the CDR3 is TGTGCCACCTCCGGGACTAGGGGCCTCTTGTCAGATACGCAGTATTTT.